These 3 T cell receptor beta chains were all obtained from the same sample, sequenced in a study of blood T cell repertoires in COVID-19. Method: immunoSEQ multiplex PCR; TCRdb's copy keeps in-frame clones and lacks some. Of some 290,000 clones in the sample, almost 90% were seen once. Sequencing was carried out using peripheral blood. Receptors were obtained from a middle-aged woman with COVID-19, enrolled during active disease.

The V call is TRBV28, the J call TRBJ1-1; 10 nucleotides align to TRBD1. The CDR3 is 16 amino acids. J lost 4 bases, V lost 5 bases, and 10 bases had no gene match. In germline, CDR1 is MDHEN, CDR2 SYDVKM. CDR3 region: CASSIIMGQGITEAFF. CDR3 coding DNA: TGTGCCAGCAGTATCATAATGGGACAGGGGATCACTGAAGCTTTCTTT.

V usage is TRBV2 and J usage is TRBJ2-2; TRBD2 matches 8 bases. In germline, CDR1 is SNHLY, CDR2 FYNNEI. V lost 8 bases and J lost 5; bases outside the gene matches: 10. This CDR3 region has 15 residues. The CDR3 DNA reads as TGTGCCAGCGATGAGCGGGAGAAGGGTACCGGGGAGCTGTTTTTT. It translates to CASDEREKGTGELFF.

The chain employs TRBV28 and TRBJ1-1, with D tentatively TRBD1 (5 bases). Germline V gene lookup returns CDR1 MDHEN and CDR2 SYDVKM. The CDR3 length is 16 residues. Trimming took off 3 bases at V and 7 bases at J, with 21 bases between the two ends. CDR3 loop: CASSLGGITSFGEAFF. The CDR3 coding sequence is TGTGCCAGCAGTTTGGGGGGGATAACGTCGTTTGGTGAAGCTTTCTTT.